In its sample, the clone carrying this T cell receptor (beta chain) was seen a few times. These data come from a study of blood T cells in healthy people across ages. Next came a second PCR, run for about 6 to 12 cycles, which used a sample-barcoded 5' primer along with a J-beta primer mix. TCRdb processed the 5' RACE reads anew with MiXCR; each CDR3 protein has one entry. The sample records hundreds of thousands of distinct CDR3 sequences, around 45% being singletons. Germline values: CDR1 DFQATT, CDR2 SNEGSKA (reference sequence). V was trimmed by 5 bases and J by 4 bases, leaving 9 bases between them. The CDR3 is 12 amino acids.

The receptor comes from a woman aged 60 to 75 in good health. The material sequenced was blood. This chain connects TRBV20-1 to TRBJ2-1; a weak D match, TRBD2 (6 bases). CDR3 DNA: TGCAGTGCTCTAGCGACTTACAATGAGCAGTTCTTC. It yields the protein CSALATYNEQFF.